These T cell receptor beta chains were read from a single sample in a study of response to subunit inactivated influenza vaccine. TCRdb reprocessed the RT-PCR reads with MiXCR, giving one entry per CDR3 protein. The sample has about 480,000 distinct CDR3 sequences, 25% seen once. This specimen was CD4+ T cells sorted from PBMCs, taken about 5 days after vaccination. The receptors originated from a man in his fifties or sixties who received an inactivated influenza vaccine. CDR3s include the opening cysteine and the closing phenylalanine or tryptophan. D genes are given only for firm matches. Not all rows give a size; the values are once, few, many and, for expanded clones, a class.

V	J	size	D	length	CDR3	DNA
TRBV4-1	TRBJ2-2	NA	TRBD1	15	CASRPGQGNTGELFF	TGCGCCAGCAGGCCCGGACAGGGGAACACCGGGGAGCTGTTTTTT
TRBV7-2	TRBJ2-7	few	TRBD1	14	CASSTQGNSYEQYF	TGTGCCAGCAGCACACAGGGGAACTCCTACGAGCAGTACTTC
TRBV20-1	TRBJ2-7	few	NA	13	CSVHKVGNYEQYF	TGCAGCGTTCACAAAGTGGGAAACTACGAGCAGTACTTC
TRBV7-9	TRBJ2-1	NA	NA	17	CASSPFDSLASKNEQFF	TGTGCCAGCAGCCCCTTCGACAGTTTGGCTAGCAAGAATGAGCAGTTCTTC
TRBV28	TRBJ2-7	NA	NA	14	CASSLKVYPYEQYF	TGTGCCAGCAGTTTAAAGGTCTATCCCTACGAGCAGTACTTC
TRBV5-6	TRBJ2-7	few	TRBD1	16	CASSLPGTGALYEQYF	TGTGCCAGCAGCCTACCCGGGACAGGGGCCCTCTACGAGCAGTACTTC
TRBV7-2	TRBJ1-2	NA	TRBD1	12	CASSRDRSGYTF	TGTGCCAGCAGCAGGGACAGGTCTGGCTACACCTTC
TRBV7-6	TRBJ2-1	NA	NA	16	CASSLEGLSSYNEQFF	TGTGCCAGCAGCTTAGAGGGGCTCAGCTCCTACAATGAGCAGTTCTTC
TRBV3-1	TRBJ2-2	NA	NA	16	CASSQAPPPNTGELFF	TGTGCCAGCAGCCAAGCCCCACCTCCAAACACCGGGGAGCTGTTTTTT
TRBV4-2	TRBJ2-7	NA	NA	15	CASSQGAGSPYEQYF	TGTGCCAGCAGCCAAGGCGCAGGGTCCCCCTACGAGCAGTACTTC
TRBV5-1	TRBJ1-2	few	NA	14	CASSPGTRNYGYTF	TGCGCCAGCAGCCCCGGGACAAGGAACTATGGCTACACCTTC
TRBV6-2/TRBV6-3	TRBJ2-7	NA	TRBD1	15	CASRPEGQRLYEQYF	TGTGCCAGCAGGCCCGAGGGACAGCGTCTCTACGAGCAGTACTTC
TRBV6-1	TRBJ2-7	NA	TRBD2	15	CASSETSGGTYEQYF	TGTGCCAGCAGTGAGACTAGCGGGGGCACCTACGAGCAGTACTTC
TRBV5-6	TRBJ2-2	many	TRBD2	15	CASSWSGGGTGELFF	TGTGCCAGCAGCTGGAGCGGGGGAGGCACCGGGGAGCTGTTTTTT
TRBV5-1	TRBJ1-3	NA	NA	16	CASSLGSTLSGNTIYF	TGCGCCAGCAGCTTGGGGTCTACCCTCTCTGGAAACACCATATATTTT
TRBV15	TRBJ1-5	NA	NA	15	CATSRDRDRSQPQHF	TGTGCCACCAGCAGAGATCGGGATAGGTCCCAGCCCCAGCATTTT
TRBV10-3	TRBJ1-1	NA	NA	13	CAISGTGNTDAFF	TGTGCCATCAGCGGGACGGGGAACACTGATGCTTTCTTT
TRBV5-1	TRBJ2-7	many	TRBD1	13	CASSLDRGSEQYF	TGCGCCAGCAGCTTGGACAGGGGGTCCGAGCAGTACTTC
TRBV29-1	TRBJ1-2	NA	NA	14	CSVELRDRDYGYTF	TGCAGCGTTGAATTGAGGGATCGGGACTATGGCTACACCTTC
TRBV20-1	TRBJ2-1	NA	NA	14	CSAKSGRPYNEQFF	TGCAGTGCTAAAAGCGGGCGTCCCTACAATGAGCAGTTCTTC
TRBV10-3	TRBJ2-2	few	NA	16	CAISGASGWNTGELFF	TGTGCCATCAGTGGAGCGTCAGGGTGGAACACCGGGGAGCTGTTTTTT
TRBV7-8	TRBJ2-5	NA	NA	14	CASSRRPPQETQYF	TGTGCCAGCAGCAGGCGACCCCCCCAAGAGACCCAGTACTTC
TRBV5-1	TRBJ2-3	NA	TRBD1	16	CASSTQGAYTTDTQYF	TGCGCCAGCAGCACACAGGGGGCGTACACGACAGATACGCAGTATTTT
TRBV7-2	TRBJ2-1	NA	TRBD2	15	CASTRTSLATNEQFF	TGTGCCAGCACCAGGACTAGCCTCGCGACCAATGAGCAGTTCTTC